This TCR beta chain is drawn from a study of blood T cell repertoires in COVID-19. TCRdb's table, derived via immunoSEQ multiplex PCR, lists solely in-frame clones and lacks some. Of tens of thousands of clones in the sample, about 88% were seen once. The J segment lost 8 bases and the V segment lost 3 bases, leaving 11 bases of the junction unmatched. There are 15 residues in the CDR3. In germline, CDR1 is SGHTA, CDR2 FQGNSA. Sequencing was performed on peripheral blood. The receptor was isolated from a woman of 80 years or more with acute or convalescent COVID-19. The rearrangement links TRBV7-2 to TRBJ1-2; 8 bases agree with TRBD1. The CDR3: CASSFAGTGFLGYTF. CDR3 sequence (DNA): TGTGCCAGCAGCTTCGCCGGGACAGGTTTCCTAGGCTACACCTTC.